What follows is one T cell receptor beta chain and its context. This clonotype was seen more than once but under ten times. What antigen it recognizes has not been identified. Base quality data are lacking; no much larger clone is found one base away. All donors were healthy Caucasians. Three pairs of female monozygotic twins, all aged roughly 18 to 29 years, were included in the twin cohort. Positive isolation kits from Invitrogen were used to isolate CD4+ and CD8+ T cell populations. These data are taken from a study of identical twins (dated by TCRdb to the mid-2010s). In terms of the full investigation: To test whether fetal clonotypes persist, the study used deep sequencing on TCR alpha and beta repertoires from monozygotic twins, unrelated adults of various ages, and cord blood. To rule out contamination, the twin experiments were replicated at different times with different library preparation protocols.

V ends up 6 bases short and J 6 bases short, with an unmatched junction base count of 16. Reading from cysteine to phenylalanine, the CDR3 counts 18 amino acids. The entry retains the CDR3 DNA only, 54 bases that are in frame from base 1. What the work shows at the level of the full study, not this receptor alone: Because the same donors could not be followed over many years, the conclusions depended on cross-sectional statistical analysis. A weaker excess of twin sharing was found in beta out-of-frame sequences because the signal-to-noise ratio was lowered by fewer shared sequences. In monozygotic twins, recombination models systematically underestimated out-of-frame TCR alpha sharing, but the models matched the sharing seen between unrelated individuals. Abundant cord blood beta clonotypes carried fewer insertions; young adult naive repertoires showed a weaker similar trend, while memory repertoires showed none. Zero-insertion analyses could be partly confounded by invariant T cells such as MAIT and iNKT, though diverse VJ usage argued against such confounding for most clonotypes. Compared with coincidental sharing between unrelated individuals, out-of-frame TCR alpha sequences shared between twins had an excess of sequences with low generation probability.

Library method: 5' RACE. The run used an Illumina HiSeq 2000. A universal primer binding site was added through template switching, and the final cDNA carried a unique molecular identifier so that TCR cDNA molecules could be counted accurately. Specific primers in the conserved constant-segment region were used to synthesize first-strand cDNA for TCR alpha and beta chains. Each cDNA library was double barcoded, with a SMART-Mk sample barcode plus Illumina barcodes, to control for contamination. Two successive PCR steps introduced TruSeq adapter sequences along with Illumina sample barcodes. The Illumina HiSeq platform was used with custom primers to sequence TCR alpha and beta cDNA libraries. Per the source publication's procedure: Unique molecular identifiers were extracted from raw reads with MiGEC, and CDR3 positions were determined with MiXCR. For each individual, recombination models were inferred using an EM algorithm with the repgenHMM and IGoR tools. Shared clonotype analysis was performed with the tcR package in R, normalizing sharing by the product of cloneset sizes. To study raw recombination without the effects of thymic and clonal selection, out-of-frame nonproductive sequences were analyzed. The public reads were run again by TCRdb, first through fastp at Q25 and then through MiXCR, and only productive beta chains were kept. Rows matching on CDR3 protein sequence are summarized as one entry with the most common DNA and genes. For this entry, the V and J calls and clone size follow TCRdb and not the study's own pipeline. In this sample the table shows 450,000 to 650,000 distinct CDR3 sequences, 15% of which occur a single time. The top ten clonotypes cover about 0.4% of the sample.

These same records also appear under a second study, on yellow fever vaccine responses in identical twins. The second source states: The authors reported that the T cell response to vaccination in identical twins appeared partly convergent and partly personalized. In identical twins, the study followed T cell clones that responded to the vaccine with precision.

The V and J segments used are TRBV12-3 or TRBV12-4 and TRBJ2-1; TRBD2 fits 11 bases in the junction. The receptor's source is a woman aged 18-29 years in good health. The sequencing input was CD4+ T cells sorted from blood. The CDR3 region has the sequence CASSAGTSGGRAINEQFF. The DNA reads as follows: TGTGCCAGCAGCGCAGGCACTAGCGGGGGCCGTGCGATCAATGAGCAGTTCTTC.